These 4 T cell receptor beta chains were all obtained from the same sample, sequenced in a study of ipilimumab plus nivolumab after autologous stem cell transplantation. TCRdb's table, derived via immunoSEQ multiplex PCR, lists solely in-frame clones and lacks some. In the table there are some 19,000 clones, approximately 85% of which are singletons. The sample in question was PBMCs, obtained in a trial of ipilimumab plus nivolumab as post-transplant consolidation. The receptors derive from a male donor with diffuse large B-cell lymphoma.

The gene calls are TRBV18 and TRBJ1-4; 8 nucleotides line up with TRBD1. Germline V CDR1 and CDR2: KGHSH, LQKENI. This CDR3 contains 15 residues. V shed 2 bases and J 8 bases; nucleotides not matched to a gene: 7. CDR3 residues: CASSPSTGAGEKLFF. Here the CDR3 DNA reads TGTGCCAGCTCACCATCGACAGGGGCAGGGGAAAAACTGTTTTTT.

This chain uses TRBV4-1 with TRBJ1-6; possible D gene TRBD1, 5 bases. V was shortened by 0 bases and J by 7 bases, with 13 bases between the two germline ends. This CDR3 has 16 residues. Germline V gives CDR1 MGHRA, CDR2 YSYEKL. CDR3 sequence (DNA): TGCGCCAGCAGCCAAGATAGGGGCAGCCCCAATTCACCCCTCCACTTT. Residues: CASSQDRGSPNSPLHF.

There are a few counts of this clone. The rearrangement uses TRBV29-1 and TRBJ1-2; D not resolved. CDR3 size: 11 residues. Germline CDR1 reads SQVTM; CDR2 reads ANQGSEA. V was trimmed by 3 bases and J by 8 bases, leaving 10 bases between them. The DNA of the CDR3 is TGCAGCGTTGACGGTGGAGGGGGCTACACCTTC. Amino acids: CSVDGGGGYTF.

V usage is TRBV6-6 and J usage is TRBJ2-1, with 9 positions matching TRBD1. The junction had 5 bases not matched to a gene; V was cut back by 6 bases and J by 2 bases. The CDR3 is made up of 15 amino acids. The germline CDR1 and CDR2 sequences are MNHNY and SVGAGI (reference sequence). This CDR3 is CASSPRQGAYNEQFF. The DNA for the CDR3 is TGTGCCAGCAGCCCCCGACAGGGGGCCTACAATGAGCAGTTCTTC.